The 28 T cell receptor beta chains reported below all come from one sample, sequenced in a study of OX40 agonist ivuxolimab in advanced cancers. Data came from immunoSEQ multiplex PCR; TCRdb stores just in-frame clones and leaves some out. The table has about 80,000 clones, 80% to 90% seen once. The specimen was CD4+ or CD8+ T cells sorted from blood, collected in a trial of the OX40 agonist ivuxolimab. The receptors shown here come from an adult with an advanced solid tumor such as melanoma, head and neck, liver or kidney cancer.

This chain links TRBV5-1 with TRBJ2-3, with 7 positions matching TRBD2. The CDR3 covers 15 residues. Germline loops: CDR1 SGHRS, CDR2 YFSETQ. The trim removed 2 bases at V and 2 bases at J, leaving 5 bases unmatched. CDR3 loop: CASSFLAANTDTQYF. The CDR3 bases are TGCGCCAGCAGCTTCCTAGCGGCCAACACAGATACGCAGTATTTT.

The chain uses TRBV29-1 and TRBJ2-7; the D gene is possibly TRBD1 (6 bases). The CDR3 spans 14 residues. CDR1 is SQVTM, CDR2 ANQGSEA, per germline. The V gene lost 6 bases and the J gene lost 0 bases, with 15 bases spanning the gap. This CDR3 is CSVSPTGGSYEQYF. The CDR3 region has the DNA TGCAGCGTCTCTCCGACAGGCGGCTCCTACGAGCAGTACTTC.

The CDR3 sequence is CASSIALGARPQHF. The CDR3 DNA is TGTGCCAGTAGTATAGCTCTGGGGGCGAGACCCCAGCATTTT. This sequence joins TRBV19 and TRBJ1-5; the D gene is possibly TRBD1 (6 bases). Germline values: CDR1 LNHDA, CDR2 SQIVND (reference sequence). There are 14 residues in the CDR3. Trimming cost V 1 base and J 10 bases, with 14 bases left between them.

This chain links TRBV18 with TRBJ2-7; possibly TRBD1 for D (5 bases). V was clipped by 1 base and J by 3 bases, with 16 bases between them. Germline values: CDR1 KGHSH, CDR2 LQKENI. The CDR3 runs 16 residues. DNA for the CDR3: TGTGCCAGCTCACCACTAAACAGGAGATTCCTCTACGAGCAGTACTTC. It encodes CASSPLNRRFLYEQYF.

This clone has just a few counts. The chain links TRBV27 to TRBJ2-7; 10 bases line up with TRBD2. Germline CDR1 reads MNHEY; CDR2 reads SMNVEV (reference sequence). The CDR3 totals 14 residues. The V segment lost 6 bases and the J segment 5 bases; nucleotides outside the gene matches: 7. The CDR3 sequence is CASSYSGGNDEQYF. The CDR3 coding sequence is TGTGCCAGCAGCTATAGCGGGGGGAATGACGAGCAGTACTTC.

The gene calls are TRBV6-6 and TRBJ1-2; the D is unclear. The CDR3 is made up of 16 amino acids. With 0 bases removed from V and 2 bases from J, the gap between germline ends came to 13 bases. Germline V CDR1 and CDR2: MNHNY, SVGAGI (reference sequence). In nucleotides, the CDR3 is TGTGCCAGCAGTTACTCCCAACAGCTTTTGAACTATGGCTACACCTTC. Translating gives CASSYSQQLLNYGYTF.

CDR3 in amino acids: CAIRREGATDTQYF. Written as DNA, the CDR3 is TGTGCCATCCGGCGGGAGGGAGCCACAGATACGCAGTATTTT. The chain employs TRBV10-3 and TRBJ2-3; 9 positions match TRBD2. CDR1 ENHRY and CDR2 SYGVKD come from the germline V gene. CDR3 length equals 14 residues. Germline trimming cut 8 bases from V and 2 bases from J; bases unmatched to any gene: 5.

The CDR3 is CASSLDRNTEAFF. The CDR3 nucleotides are TGTGCCAGCTCACTTGACCGGAACACTGAAGCTTTCTTT. The chain employs TRBV18 and TRBJ1-1; D is unresolved. The CDR3 covers 13 residues. Germline-derived CDR1 and CDR2 are KGHSH and LQKENI. Trimming removed 4 bases from V and 1 base from J, with 7 bases in between.

V and J are TRBV6-5 and TRBJ1-4, with D possibly being TRBD1 (6 bases). This CDR3 has 15 amino acids. With 0 bases removed from V and 8 bases from J, the gap between germline ends came to 13 bases. The germline CDR1 and CDR2 sequences are MNHEY and SVGAGI. The chain's CDR3 is CASSYSRGGGEKLFF. DNA for the CDR3: TGTGCCAGCAGTTACTCAAGAGGAGGGGGGGAAAAACTGTTTTTT.

A note on this clone: Distinct nucleotide sequences in the sample also encode this CDR3. The V and J genes are TRBV6-5 and TRBJ2-7; 8 positions match TRBD1. V gave up 2 bases and J gave up 2 bases; unmatched junction bases: 2. Germline values: CDR1 MNHEY, CDR2 SVGAGI. The CDR3 is 14 residues long. The CDR3 nucleotides are TGTGCCAGCAGTTACCGGACAGGGACCTACGAGCAGTACTTC. It specifies CASSYRTGTYEQYF.

The V and J genes are TRBV6-5 and TRBJ1-1, with TRBD1 matching over 7 bases. Germline V gives CDR1 MNHEY, CDR2 SVGAGI. The CDR3 has 14 residues. Trimming took 6 bases from V and 3 from J; bases not matched to a gene: 7. The chain's CDR3 is CASSLRQGYTEAFF. The CDR3 coding sequence is TGTGCCAGCAGCCTAAGACAGGGTTACACTGAAGCTTTCTTT.

This chain joins TRBV19 and TRBJ2-1, with 8 nucleotides matching TRBD2. The CDR3 extends over 19 amino acids. Germline V gene data show CDR1 as LNHDA and CDR2 as SQIVND (reference sequence). Trimming cost V 1 base and J 7 bases; bases outside gene matches: 18. The CDR3 nucleotides read TGTGCCAGTAGTATAGTCCCCCTTATTGAGCGGGAGCGGAATAATGAGCAGTTCTTC. This gives the protein CASSIVPLIERERNNEQFF.

V usage is TRBV12-5 and J usage is TRBJ2-2; TRBD1 agrees at 7 bases. Germline V lookup: CDR1 LGHNT, CDR2 FRNRAP. The CDR3 runs 15 residues. J lost 4 bases, V lost 5 bases, and 7 bases had no gene match. CDR3 bases: TGTGCTAGTGGTCCTGGGGACAGAGCCACCGGGGAGCTGTTTTTT. This translates into CASGPGDRATGELFF.

CDR3 amino acids: CASSPSFSNQPQHF. The CDR3 DNA reads TGTGCCAGCTCACCCAGTTTTAGCAATCAGCCCCAGCATTTT. V is TRBV18 and J is TRBJ1-5; D is unclear. V lost 3 bases and J lost 0, with 6 bases in between. Per germline, CDR1 KGHSH and CDR2 LQKENI. The CDR3 covers 14 residues.

CDR3 residues: CASSGQGGYGYTF. In nucleotides, the CDR3 is TGTGCCAGCAGCGGACAGGGGGGCTATGGCTACACCTTC. This chain uses TRBV9 with TRBJ1-2; 9 bases align to TRBD1. Germline V gene lookup returns CDR1 SGDLS and CDR2 YYNGEE. The J segment lost 4 bases and the V segment lost 3 bases, leaving 1 base of the junction unmatched. The CDR3 is made up of 13 amino acids. The entire variable domain, with the rest obtained from reference TRBV9 and TRBJ1-2, is as follows: DSGVTQTPKHLITATGQRVTLRCSPRSGDLSVYWYQQSLDQGLQFLIQYYNGEERAKGNILERFSAQQFPDLHSELNLSSLELGDSALYFCASSGQGGYGYTFGSGTRLTVV.

This sequence joins TRBV6-4 and TRBJ1-6; D might be TRBD1 (5 bases). Germline V gene sequence: CDR1 MRHNA, CDR2 SNTAGT. Trimming pared 6 bases from V and 9 bases from J, leaving 12 bases between. This CDR3 comprises 13 residues. The CDR3 nucleotides read TGTGCCAGCAGCCGGGACTTTCTTTCACCCCTCCACTTT. Translated, it gives CASSRDFLSPLHF.

The rearrangement uses TRBV15 and TRBJ2-2; 10 nucleotides align to TRBD1. Germline CDR1 and CDR2: LNHNV and YYDKDF (reference sequence). The CDR3 totals 16 residues. Trimming removed 5 bases from V and 5 bases from J; junction bases left unmatched: 8. DNA for the CDR3: TGTGCCACCAGCGCAGACCTGGGACAGGGGACCGGGGAGCTGTTTTTT. Protein: CATSADLGQGTGELFF. The full variable domain, rest sourced from reference TRBV15 and TRBJ2-2, is DAMVIQNPRYQVTQFGKPVTLSCSQTLNHNVMYWYQQKSSQAPKLLFHYYDKDFNNEADTPDNFQSRRPNTSFCFLDIRSPGLGDTAMYLCATSADLGQGTGELFFGEGSRLTVL.

The rearrangement joins TRBV25-1 to TRBJ2-5; D gene uncertain. Germline V lookup: CDR1 MGHDK, CDR2 SYGVNS. The CDR3 runs to 13 residues. Trimming pared 4 bases from V and 1 base from J, leaving 7 bases between. This CDR3 is CASSVQSQETQYF. In DNA, the CDR3 is TGTGCCAGCAGTGTACAGAGCCAAGAGACCCAGTACTTC. Together with reference TRBV25-1 and TRBJ2-5, the CDR3 gives the full variable domain: EADIYQTPRYLVIGTGKKITLECSQTMGHDKMYWYQQDPGMELHLIHYSYGVNSTEKGDLSSESTVSRIRTEHFPLTLESARPSHTSQYLCASSVQSQETQYFGPGTRLLVL.

The CDR3, as DNA: TGTGCCAGTAGGGCGGGAGGGCCAGGGAATGAGCAGTTCTTC. This sequence encodes CASRAGGPGNEQFF. The chain employs TRBV19 and TRBJ2-1, with 9 bases that match TRBD2. Germline CDR1 is LNHDA and CDR2 is SQIVND (reference sequence). V was clipped by 6 bases and J by 7 bases; unmatched bases: 7. The CDR3 totals 14 residues.

The chain links TRBV2 to TRBJ1-1; 8 positions agree with TRBD1. In germline, CDR1 is SNHLY, CDR2 FYNNEI. After removal of 5 bases from V and 5 bases from J, the junction contained 7 bases not matched to a gene. The CDR3 is made up of 14 amino acids. The CDR3 sequence is CASSLYRGETEAFF. The CDR3 DNA reads as TGTGCCAGCAGTCTATACAGGGGGGAGACTGAAGCTTTCTTT.

V usage is TRBV28 and J usage is TRBJ1-4; D perhaps matches TRBD1 (6 bases). The CDR3 has 11 amino acids. Germline V gives CDR1 MDHEN, CDR2 SYDVKM. Deletions cut 4 bases from V and 10 bases from J, with 7 bases between. The CDR3, as DNA: TGTGCCAGCAGTTCACAGGGAAAACTGTTTTTT. Its translation: CASSSQGKLFF.

About this clone itself: Only one base separates this from a far larger clonotype, so it likely reflects a read error. The chain is built from TRBV11-1 and TRBJ2-7, with no clear D. V gave up 5 bases and J gave up 7 bases, with 24 bases separating them. The CDR3 length is 16 residues. The germline V gene has CDR1 SGHAT and CDR2 FQDESV (reference sequence). The CDR3 DNA sequence: TGTGCCAGCAGCCAAGAATCGGCCCTCGAACGGTCTGAGCAGTACTTC. This encodes CASSQESALERSEQYF.

The chain is built from TRBV29-1 and TRBJ2-5, with D perhaps TRBD2 (7 bases). The CDR3 consists of 14 residues. V was shortened by 0 bases and J by 5 bases, with 13 bases between the two germline ends. Germline CDR1 SQVTM, CDR2 ANQGSEA. The CDR3 bases are TGCAGCGTTGAAGATCGGGGGGCGCGGGAGACCCAGTACTTC. Amino acids: CSVEDRGARETQYF.

Only one count was recorded for this clone. This chain uses TRBV30 with TRBJ2-5; 12 positions agree with TRBD2. The germline V gene has CDR1 GTSNPN and CDR2 SVGIG (reference sequence). The length of the CDR3 is 13 residues. The V segment lost 6 bases and the J segment 2 bases; nucleotides outside the gene matches: 1. DNA of the CDR3: TGTGCCTGTACTAGCGGGGGGCAAGAGACCCAGTACTTC. Protein: CACTSGGQETQYF.

This clone was observed once. The V gene is TRBV28, the J gene TRBJ2-1, with D possibly being TRBD1 (6 bases). The CDR3 is 16 residues long. Germline loops: CDR1 MDHEN, CDR2 SYDVKM. Deletions cut 1 base from V and 0 bases from J, with 10 bases between. This CDR3 reads CASSLSDSDSYNEQFF. The CDR3 DNA reads TGTGCCAGCAGTTTATCGGACAGCGACTCCTACAATGAGCAGTTCTTC. The full variable domain, in which reference TRBV28 and TRBJ2-1 provide the parts outside the CDR3, is DVKVTQSSRYLVKRTGEKVFLECVQDMDHENMFWYRQDPGLGLRLIYFSYDVKMKEKGDIPEGYSVSREKKERFSLILESASTNQTSMYLCASSLSDSDSYNEQFFGPGTRLTVL.

As for this clone: One junction end does not reproduce the germline sequence, and a read error may be involved. The V call is TRBV5-6, the J call TRBJ2-1, with TRBD2 matching over 8 bases. The CDR3 sequence is 16 residues long. Germline values: CDR1 SGHDT, CDR2 YYEEEE. The CDR3 loop is CASSRPGGVSCNEQFF. CDR3 nucleotide sequence: TGTGCCAGCAGCAGACCCGGGGGGGTTTCCTGCAATGAGCAGTTCTTC.

The V and J genes are TRBV27 and TRBJ1-1, with D tentatively TRBD1 (6 bases). V lost 6 bases, J lost 5 bases, and 16 bases lay in between. The germline gives CDR1 MNHEY, CDR2 SMNVEV (reference sequence). CDR3 size: 14 residues. In nucleotides, the CDR3 is TGTGCCAGCAGCCCAGTCAGGGGAGGTACTGAAGCTTTCTTT. Translating it yields CASSPVRGGTEAFF.

The chain links TRBV29-1 to TRBJ2-7; either TRBD1 or TRBD2 may supply D (5 bases each). This CDR3 is built from 12 residues. V lost 5 bases to trimming and J lost 2 bases, with 10 bases between them. The V gene's germline CDR1 is SQVTM and CDR2 ANQGSEA. In DNA form, the CDR3 reads TGCAGCGTTAGAGGGGCGACCTACGAGCAGTACTTC. This sequence encodes CSVRGATYEQYF.